The subject of this entry is one T cell receptor beta chain. The antigen remains undetermined. V lost 8 bases and J lost 1, with 15 bases in between. Germline values: CDR1 SGHTA, CDR2 FQGNSA. The CDR3 length is 14 residues. The data originate from a study of beta chain features in type 1 diabetes. Findings of the study overall: Although PCR might favor shorter templates, it would do so equally in patients and controls.

Isolated RNA was reverse transcribed in full, so expressed TCRB transcripts were sequenced. The method was immunoSEQ multiplex PCR; TCRdb's version includes in-frame clones alone and lacks a portion of them. There are 620,000 or so clones in the sample; roughly 16% occur only once, and more than 0.08% lies in the top ten. The material sequenced was naive CD4+ T cells from blood. The chain has TRBV7-2 and TRBJ2-7; no reliable D call. The sequence was obtained from a man younger than 35 in good health. The CDR3 sequence: CASGPTVTSYEQYF. The DNA for the CDR3 is TGTGCCAGCGGACCGACCGTTACATCCTACGAGCAGTACTTC.